The entry below describes one T cell receptor beta chain. This entry belongs to a study of blood T cell repertoires in COVID-19. Repertoires were generated with immunoSEQ multiplex PCR, while TCRdb's copy carries only in-frame clones and drops some. The sample has over 35,000 clones, just under 85% seen once. The TCR comes from a human donor with acute or convalescent COVID-19. The donor label of this sample is uncertain. What was sequenced was peripheral blood.

The CDR3 nucleotides read TGTGCCAGCAGCCTGACCGGGTCTCCCTACAATGAGCAGTTCTTC. As protein: CASSLTGSPYNEQFF. The chain couples TRBV7-9 to TRBJ2-1; D call uncertain. This CDR3 has 15 amino acids. CDR1 and CDR2 (germline): SEHNR, FQNEAQ (reference sequence). The ends were cut back, 5 bases at V and 2 bases at J, with 13 bases in the middle.